This T cell receptor beta chain appears in the sequencing data of a study of T-cell memory formation after mild COVID-19. Study-wide points: CM and EM subsets held most contracting CD4+ clones; EMRA held CD8+ ones.

This clonotype appeared a few times. As yet, its antigen is unknown. CDR3 size: 14 residues. V was clipped by 6 bases and J by 6 bases; unmatched bases: 9. Germline CDR1 reads DFQATT; CDR2 reads SNEGSKA (reference sequence). MiXCR was run by TCRdb on the 5' RACE reads, yielding one entry per CDR3 protein. The table lists around 340,000 distinct CDR3 sequences, 14% of them singletons. Material for sequencing was PBMCs or a T cell subset sorted from them (not recorded which). The chain links TRBV20-1 to TRBJ2-2, with 8 bases that match TRBD2. The receptor was derived from a man between 18 and 35 years old who had mild COVID-19 (a few samples of this study predate the infection). Cell type and time point are not known. The CDR3 reads CSALFRGGAGELFF. In DNA form, the CDR3 reads TGCAGTGCCCTATTTCGGGGGGGAGCCGGGGAGCTGTTTTTT.